This T cell receptor (beta chain) was captured in a study of OX40 agonist ivuxolimab in advanced cancers. Study-wide background: The study gave patients intravenous ivuxolimab at 0.01 to 10 mg/kg every 2 weeks. A male proportion of 82.7% was recorded, with mean age around 62 years and range roughly 20 to 90. Past anti-PD-1, anti-PD-L1 or anti-CTLA-4 therapy was accepted, and roughly 37% had received some.

Using immunoSEQ multiplex PCR, the repertoire was profiled, and TCRdb retains in-frame clones only, with some absent. The profile shows about 79,000 clones, 90% of them singletons. With 7 bases removed from V and 3 bases from J, the gap between germline ends came to 13 bases. The CDR3 consists of 13 residues. From germline, CDR1 is SNHLY and CDR2 FYNNEI. Autoimmune disease history or systemic immunosuppression excluded patients. This specimen consisted of CD4+ or CD8+ T cells sorted from blood, obtained in a trial of the OX40 agonist ivuxolimab. The J gene is TRBJ2-7, the V gene TRBV2, with D possibly being TRBD1 (6 bases). The TCR was taken from an adult with an advanced solid tumor such as melanoma, head and neck, liver or kidney cancer. The CDR3 coding sequence is TGTGCCAGCACCCGGGACATCCTCTACGAGCAGTACTTC. This codes for CASTRDILYEQYF.